This T cell receptor beta chain was documented in a study of identical twins. Study results and limitations: Cross-sectional statistical analysis was relied on for the conclusions, without the same donors being followed. Monozygotic twin pairs showed more out-of-frame TCR alpha sharing than models estimated.

A universal primer binding site was introduced by template switching. The final cDNA contained unique molecular identifiers. TCRdb fed the 5' RACE reads into MiXCR, producing one record per CDR3 protein. The profile covers a few hundred thousand distinct CDR3 sequences, with 9.6% appearing a single time and roughly 3% taken by the ten largest. Germline assignment: CDR1 DFQATT and CDR2 SNEGSKA (reference sequence). V was clipped by 4 bases and J by 1 base; unmatched bases: 14. This CDR3 is built from 17 residues. This clonotype was recorded many times. Its specificity is unknown. The sample was also reused in another study, on yellow fever vaccine responses in identical twins.

Sequencing used PBMCs. The TCR sequence derives from a young woman in good health. The chain carries TRBV20-1 and TRBJ2-3; TRBD2 agrees at 7 bases. CDR3 nucleotide sequence: TGCAGTGCTACCTCACCTCCTAGGACTAGGCGCACAGATACGCAGTATTTT. The encoded protein is CSATSPPRTRRTDTQYF.